The 30 T cell receptor beta chains below were found in one sample sequenced in a study of shared clonotypes between healthy human individuals. Assay used: immunoSEQ multiplex PCR; TCRdb lists only in-frame clones, some missing. The sample records approximately 2,000,000 clones, roughly 93% being singletons. CD8 cells classed as naive were CD45RO-negative and positively selected for CCR7, excluding terminally differentiated effector memory CD45RA+ cells. Sequences were obtained from naive CD8+ T cells from PBMCs. All receptors derive from a man younger than 30 in good health. Some clones in this sample may be carry-over from other donors' samples.

V usage is TRBV11-2 and J usage is TRBJ2-7, with TRBD2 matching 7 bases. J gave up 3 bases and V 1 base, and 3 bases lay outside the gene matches. The CDR3 covers 14 residues. Germline lookup yields CDR1 SGHAT and CDR2 FQNNGV. This chain's CDR3 is CASSLVGGVYEQYF. CDR3 nucleotide sequence: TGTGCCAGCAGCTTAGTGGGGGGGGTCTACGAGCAGTACTTC.

The gene calls are TRBV7-2 and TRBJ1-2; no reliable D call. Germline CDR1 and CDR2: SGHTA and FQGNSA. This CDR3 contains 13 residues. The V gene lost 3 bases and the J gene lost 13 bases, with 18 bases spanning the gap. The CDR3 loop is CASSLRGIPVSTF. The CDR3 DNA reads TGTGCCAGCAGCTTGCGAGGTATCCCGGTGAGCACCTTC.

The rearrangement links TRBV2 to TRBJ2-1; D uncertain. The germline V and J ends were trimmed by 0 bases and 6 bases, with 9 bases remaining between them. This CDR3 region has 14 residues. Per the germline V gene, CDR1 is SNHLY and CDR2 is FYNNEI. The CDR3 DNA reads TGTGCCAGCAGTGAAGCGCTTCGAAGCAATGAGCAGTTCTTC. It encodes CASSEALRSNEQFF.

CDR3 DNA: TGTGCCAGCAGCTCCCTGAACTTAGCGGGAATCGAGCAGTTCTTC. Encoded protein: CASSSLNLAGIEQFF. This chain connects TRBV13 to TRBJ2-1, with 8 bases fitting TRBD2. Per the germline V gene, CDR1 is PRHDT and CDR2 is FYEKMQ (reference sequence). V was clipped by 4 bases and J by 10 bases; unmatched bases: 12. This CDR3 is built from 15 residues.

This clone was counted once. The CDR3 loop reads CASSRRGSGVETQYF. As DNA, the CDR3 is TGTGCCAGCAGCCGACGTGGGAGTGGGGTAGAGACCCAGTACTTC. The chain links TRBV9 to TRBJ2-5, with a possible D match to TRBD2 (5 bases). Deletions cut 4 bases from V and 4 bases from J, with 17 bases between. The CDR3 spans 15 residues. Per germline, CDR1 SGDLS and CDR2 YYNGEE.

J is TRBJ2-1 and V is TRBV7-9; D remains ambiguous. V shed 2 bases and J shed 1 base, with 12 bases lying between them. The CDR3 runs to 16 residues. Germline CDR1 reads SEHNR; CDR2 reads FQNEAQ (reference sequence). CDR3 region: CASSLRSGKSYNEQFF. The CDR3 DNA reads TGTGCCAGCAGCTTACGTTCAGGTAAATCCTACAATGAGCAGTTCTTC.

V gene TRBV27 combines with J gene TRBJ2-5, with no clear D. V dropped 5 bases and J dropped 5 bases, with 15 bases sitting between them. Germline values: CDR1 MNHEY, CDR2 SMNVEV (reference sequence). The CDR3 consists of 14 residues. CDR3 residues: CASSLTGSWETQYF. CDR3 DNA: TGTGCCAGCAGTCTCACCGGTTCTTGGGAGACCCAGTACTTC.

The chain's CDR3 is CASSYFWGSTNEKLFF. In DNA, the CDR3 is TGTGCCAGCAGTTACTTCTGGGGTTCAACTAATGAAAAACTGTTTTTT. V and J are TRBV6-5 and TRBJ1-4; D not resolved. Germline lookup yields CDR1 MNHEY and CDR2 SVGAGI. The V end lost 1 base, the J end lost 0 bases, and 9 bases lay between the germline ends. The CDR3 totals 16 residues.

The V and J genes are TRBV19 and TRBJ2-2; a weak D match, TRBD2 (7 bases). CDR1 LNHDA and CDR2 SQIVND come from the germline V gene (reference sequence). Trimming left V 3 bases short and J 5 bases short, with 13 bases between. CDR3 length: 15 amino acids. DNA of the CDR3: TGTGCCAGTAGTATGCTCAGGGGAGGGACCGGGGAGCTGTTTTTT. Its protein is CASSMLRGGTGELFF.

CDR3 coding DNA: TGTGCCAGCAGCGACCGGGACAGGGGGCCCAGAAGTCGCGAGCAGTACTTC. Encoded protein: CASSDRDRGPRSREQYF. The chain employs TRBV7-9 and TRBJ2-7; 12 nucleotides agree with TRBD1. Germline CDR1 reads SEHNR; CDR2 reads FQNEAQ (reference sequence). J gave up 6 bases and V 5 bases, and 14 bases lay outside the gene matches. There are 17 residues in the CDR3.

The chain is built from TRBV28 and TRBJ2-1; tentative D call: TRBD2 (6 bases). V lost 6 bases and J lost 3, with 18 bases in between. Germline V lookup: CDR1 MDHEN, CDR2 SYDVKM. The CDR3 extends over 16 amino acids. The CDR3 coding sequence is TGTGCCAGCAGGCCAATTCGGGAGTTCCTCTACAATGAGCAGTTCTTC. This gives the protein CASRPIREFLYNEQFF.

The V gene is TRBV4-2, the J gene TRBJ1-1, with 8 bases aligning to TRBD1. Trimming took 0 bases from V and 3 from J; bases not matched to a gene: 6. The CDR3 has 16 amino acids. Germline-derived CDR1 and CDR2 are LGHNA and YNFKEQ. The CDR3 coding sequence is TGTGCCAGCAGCCAAGATCCCCAGGGGGCAGACACTGAAGCTTTCTTT. Its protein is CASSQDPQGADTEAFF.

The chain employs TRBV6-1 and TRBJ2-7; 7 positions match TRBD1. Germline CDR1 MNHNS, CDR2 SASEGT. Trimming at V came to 1 base and at J to 2 bases, leaving 2 bases not matched to a gene. CDR3 length: 14 amino acids. CDR3: CASSEGDSPYEQYF. As DNA, the CDR3 is TGTGCCAGCAGTGAAGGGGACAGTCCCTACGAGCAGTACTTC.

The chain is built from TRBV5-6 and TRBJ1-1; perhaps TRBD1 as D (6 bases). Trimming stripped 1 base from V and 0 bases from J, with 13 bases between. Germline CDR1 and CDR2: SGHDT and YYEEEE. The CDR3 is 16 residues long. CDR3 amino acids: CASSLTQGRLNTEAFF. In DNA, the CDR3 is TGTGCCAGCAGCTTGACACAGGGACGTCTGAACACTGAAGCTTTCTTT.

DNA of the CDR3: TGTGCCAGCAGTTCTCGTCAGACCGAGACCTTACGTACGCAGTATTTT. Amino acid sequence: CASSSRQTETLRTQYF. The chain employs TRBV28 and TRBJ2-3; D is undetermined. Trimming took off 4 bases at V and 8 bases at J, with 22 bases between the two ends. CDR3 size: 16 residues. Germline CDR1 is MDHEN and CDR2 is SYDVKM.

This chain uses TRBV6-6 with TRBJ2-5; D ambiguous. This CDR3 is built from 14 residues. Per germline, CDR1 MNHNY and CDR2 SVGAGI (reference sequence). V lost 6 bases to trimming and J lost 5 bases, with 16 bases between them. This CDR3 is CASSFLLFQETQYF. In nucleotides, the CDR3 is TGTGCCAGCAGCTTTCTACTCTTTCAGGAGACCCAGTACTTC.

CDR3 DNA: TGCGCCAGCAGCCAAGGACAGGGCATTGCCTATGGCTACACCTTC. Translating gives CASSQGQGIAYGYTF. The J gene is TRBJ1-2, the V gene TRBV4-1; 7 positions agree with TRBD1. Germline assignment: CDR1 MGHRA and CDR2 YSYEKL. Trimming removed 1 base from V and 4 bases from J; junction bases left unmatched: 6. The CDR3 is 15 amino acids.

This chain links TRBV28 with TRBJ1-1; tentative D call: TRBD1 (6 bases). This CDR3 spans 15 amino acids. V was trimmed by 3 bases and J by 8 bases, leaving 19 bases between them. Germline values: CDR1 MDHEN, CDR2 SYDVKM. CDR3 DNA: TGTGCCAGCAGTTTGACTGAAGGCGGGGGACAAGAAGCTTTCTTT. Protein sequence: CASSLTEGGGQEAFF.

The chain joins TRBV7-8 to TRBJ2-7; D tentatively reads TRBD1 or TRBD2 (5 bases each). In germline, CDR1 is SGHVS, CDR2 FQNEAQ. The CDR3 covers 15 residues. Trimming removed 5 bases from V and 4 bases from J, with 18 bases in between. CDR3 in amino acids: CASSARQGVPYEQYF. The CDR3 nucleotides read TGTGCCAGCAGCGCCCGGCAGGGAGTACCATACGAGCAGTACTTC. Full variable domain (remainder filled in from reference TRBV7-8 and TRBJ2-7): GAGVSQSPRYKVAKRGQDVALRCDPISGHVSLFWYQQALGQGPEFLTYFQNEAQLDKSGLPSDRFFAERPEGSVSTLKIQRTQQEDSAVYLCASSARQGVPYEQYFGPGTRLTVT.

This clone was detected only once. The chain employs TRBV6-5 and TRBJ1-3; weak D call: TRBD1 (5 bases). Germline lookup yields CDR1 MNHEY and CDR2 SVGAGI. The CDR3 sequence is 13 residues long. Between the trimmed V and J ends, which lost 6 bases and 8 bases, there was a span of 14 bases. CDR3 bases: TGTGCCAGCAGACCGGGACGAGGGGACACCATATATTTT. This sequence encodes CASRPGRGDTIYF.

The chain uses TRBV9 and TRBJ2-3, with D maybe TRBD2 (5 bases). Looked up from germline, CDR1 is SGDLS and CDR2 is YYNGEE. The V end lost 0 bases, the J end lost 2 bases, and 10 bases lay between the germline ends. This CDR3 has 15 amino acids. This CDR3 reads CASSVAGGLTDTQYF. In DNA form, the CDR3 reads TGTGCCAGCAGCGTAGCGGGCGGACTCACAGATACGCAGTATTTT.

This chain uses TRBV6-1 with TRBJ1-2; unclear D gene. The CDR3 runs to 15 residues. From germline, CDR1 is MNHNS and CDR2 SASEGT. Trimming cost V 2 bases and J 5 bases, with 15 bases left between them. The CDR3 nucleotides read TGTGCCAGCAGTGAAACCGAGCTAGAAATTTATGGCTACACCTTC. Translated: CASSETELEIYGYTF.

The chain is built from TRBV7-9 and TRBJ1-4; D is unresolved. Germline CDR1 reads SEHNR; CDR2 reads FQNEAQ (reference sequence). Trimming took off 4 bases at V and 8 bases at J, with 14 bases between the two ends. This CDR3 is 14 amino acids long. CDR3 DNA sequence: TGTGCCAGCAGCTCTAATCAAGTTCGGGAAAAACTGTTTTTT. It translates to CASSSNQVREKLFF.

This chain joins TRBV6-6 and TRBJ1-1, with D uncertain. The CDR3 totals 11 residues. The germline gives CDR1 MNHNY, CDR2 SVGAGI (reference sequence). Trimming stripped 5 bases from V and 6 bases from J, with 7 bases between. As DNA, the CDR3 is TGTGCCAGCAGTAAAGACTCTGAAGCTTTCTTT. Translating it yields CASSKDSEAFF.

CDR3 protein: CASRGTGAAFF. For the CDR3, the DNA is TGTGCCAGCAGGGGAACAGGGGCAGCTTTCTTT. V usage is TRBV6-1 and J usage is TRBJ1-1; 7 bases fit TRBD1. Germline V gene lookup returns CDR1 MNHNS and CDR2 SASEGT. The CDR3 loop spans 11 amino acids. Unmatched junction bases numbered 5, after V lost 6 bases and J lost 10 bases.

This clone was seen only once. V usage is TRBV7-6 and J usage is TRBJ2-3; D remains unclear. Trimming shortened V by 0 bases and J by 2 bases, and 6 bases separated the two germline ends. CDR3 size: 14 residues. In germline, CDR1 is SGHVS, CDR2 FNYEAQ. The DNA of the CDR3 is TGTGCCAGCAGCTTAGCTGGGTACACAGATACGCAGTATTTT. Encoded protein: CASSLAGYTDTQYF.

V and J are TRBV15 and TRBJ1-5; possibly TRBD1 for D (5 bases). Germline V lookup: CDR1 LNHNV, CDR2 YYDKDF (reference sequence). V lost 4 bases to trimming and J lost 2 bases, with 18 bases between them. The CDR3 covers 17 residues. In DNA form, the CDR3 reads TGTGCCACCAGCACCGAACCGGGGGGGGACGGCAATCAGCCCCAGCATTTT. Residues: CATSTEPGGDGNQPQHF. Full variable domain (missing parts from reference TRBV15 and TRBJ1-5): DAMVIQNPRYQVTQFGKPVTLSCSQTLNHNVMYWYQQKSSQAPKLLFHYYDKDFNNEADTPDNFQSRRPNTSFCFLDIRSPGLGDTAMYLCATSTEPGGDGNQPQHFGDGTRLSIL.

V usage is TRBV23-1 and J usage is TRBJ2-7; no clear D. TRBV23-1 counts as an open reading frame of uncertain function. The CDR3 is 14 residues long. V was pared by 3 bases and J by 1 base, with 10 bases between. The CDR3 loop is CASSHPLRSYEQYF. CDR3 DNA: TGCGCCAGCAGTCATCCTCTCCGTTCCTACGAGCAGTACTTC.

The genes are TRBV4-1 and TRBJ2-7; possible D gene TRBD2, 6 bases. CDR1 and CDR2 from the germline V gene are MGHRA and YSYEKL. The CDR3 is 16 amino acids. The V and J ends lost 3 bases and 4 bases respectively, with 19 bases between them. The CDR3 region is CASSHSRAGTSYEQYF. In DNA, the CDR3 is TGCGCCAGCAGCCATTCCCGCGCCGGGACTTCATACGAGCAGTACTTC.

The DNA for the CDR3 is TGTGCCAGCAGTGCCATTGACTGGGACAATGAGCAGTTCTTC. This translates into CASSAIDWDNEQFF. This rearrangement joins TRBV6-6 to TRBJ2-1; no clear D gene. Per the germline V gene, CDR1 is MNHNY and CDR2 is SVGAGI (reference sequence). This CDR3 is 14 amino acids long. Trimming left V 5 bases short and J 5 bases short, with 13 bases between.